Following are 22 T cell receptor beta chains from one sample sequenced in a study of T cell repertoires and HLA-DP antigens. For these TCRs, the target antigens are not known. Profiling relied on immunoSEQ multiplex PCR, and the TCRdb table lists in-frame clones only, not all of them. The sample yields approximately 73,000 clones, around 80% seen once. The sequenced sample was CD4+ T cells from PBMCs. These receptor sequences come from a man aged 55 to 70 in good health and CMV-seronegative.

The CDR3 DNA is TGTGCCAGTAGTATTGGGACTAGCGGGGAAGAGACCCAGTACTTC. Amino acids: CASSIGTSGEETQYF. The chain employs TRBV19 and TRBJ2-5, with 13 bases matching TRBD2. This CDR3 region has 15 residues. The ends lost 3 bases at V and 3 bases at J; junction bases unmatched: 1. Germline lookup yields CDR1 LNHDA and CDR2 SQIVND (reference sequence).

This chain connects TRBV5-1 to TRBJ2-1, with 8 bases fitting TRBD2. The CDR3 loop spans 16 amino acids. The V and J ends lost 0 bases and 7 bases, in that order; junction bases with no gene match: 9. Germline V gene data show CDR1 as SGHRS and CDR2 as YFSETQ. CDR3 sequence reads: CASSLEGGGGRNEQFF. The CDR3 bases are TGCGCCAGCAGCTTGGAGGGAGGCGGGGGGAGGAATGAGCAGTTCTTC.

This clone occurred once. In nucleotides, the CDR3 is TGCGCCAGCAGCCAAGTCTTGACGGGACGGAGGAACACCGGGGAGCTGTTTTTT. It encodes CASSQVLTGRRNTGELFF. The rearrangement uses TRBV4-1 and TRBJ2-2; D tentatively fits TRBD1 or TRBD2 (5 bases each). The length of the CDR3 is 18 residues. Per germline, CDR1 MGHRA and CDR2 YSYEKL. V was pared by 1 base and J by 1 base, with 16 bases between.

The genes are TRBV30 and TRBJ1-6; 7 bases align to TRBD1. J was trimmed by 7 bases and V by 2 bases; bases with no gene match: 8. The CDR3 consists of 15 residues. Germline V gene lookup returns CDR1 GTSNPN and CDR2 SVGIG (reference sequence). CDR3: CAWSKDRVSNSPLHF. Here the CDR3 DNA reads TGTGCCTGGAGTAAAGACAGGGTTAGCAATTCACCCCTCCACTTT.

The V call is TRBV19, the J call TRBJ1-1; TRBD1 matches 10 bases. CDR3 size: 19 residues. The V gene end was trimmed by 3 bases and the J gene end by 1 base; junction bases not matched to a gene: 14. Per germline, CDR1 LNHDA and CDR2 SQIVND (reference sequence). CDR3 protein: CASSMGGGGTGVPNTEAFF. The CDR3 DNA reads as TGTGCCAGTAGTATGGGGGGCGGCGGGACAGGGGTCCCGAACACTGAAGCTTTCTTT.

This chain links TRBV7-7 with TRBJ2-1; 9 bases match TRBD1. V lost 5 bases and J lost 5; bases outside the gene matches: 7. The CDR3 contains 15 residues. CDR1 and CDR2 from the germline V gene are SSHAT and FNYEAQ (reference sequence). The DNA for the CDR3 is TGTGCCAGCAGCCGGGGACAGGGTACCCACAATGAGCAGTTCTTC. This encodes CASSRGQGTHNEQFF.

By share of the sample, this clone is medium-sized. This chain's CDR3 is CASSFGGSGNTIYF. CDR3 coding DNA: TGTGCCAGCAGTTTCGGGGGGTCTGGAAACACCATATATTTT. V gene TRBV6-6 combines with J gene TRBJ1-3, with a weak D call TRBD1 (5 bases). The CDR3 has 14 amino acids. Germline assignment: CDR1 MNHNY and CDR2 SVGAGI (reference sequence). Trimming removed 4 bases from V and 1 base from J, with 8 bases in between.

This clone was seen just once. The chain joins TRBV7-2 to TRBJ2-3; no definite D call. There are 12 residues in the CDR3. Trimming shortened V by 2 bases and J by 6 bases, and 6 bases separated the two germline ends. Germline CDR1 is SGHTA and CDR2 is FQGNSA. CDR3: CASSLPGDTQYF. The CDR3 nucleotides read TGTGCCAGCAGCTTACCCGGGGATACGCAGTATTTT. Based on the CDR3 plus reference TRBV7-2 and TRBJ2-3, the full variable domain is GAGVSQSPSNKVTEKGKDVELRCDPISGHTALYWYRQSLGQGLEFLIYFQGNSAPDKSGLPSDRFSAERTGGSVSTLTIQRTQQEDSAVYLCASSLPGDTQYFGPGTRLTVL.

The rearrangement joins TRBV6-1 to TRBJ1-3, with TRBD1 as a possible D gene (5 bases). Deletions cut 2 bases from V and 0 bases from J, with 11 bases between. The CDR3 totals 16 residues. Germline values: CDR1 MNHNS, CDR2 SASEGT. In DNA form, the CDR3 reads TGTGCCAGCAGTGAACGGGGGTCCCTCTCTGGAAACACCATATATTTT. It yields the protein CASSERGSLSGNTIYF.

This chain uses TRBV5-4 with TRBJ1-2; no reliable D call. Trimming left V 0 bases short and J 2 bases short, with 5 bases between. The CDR3 runs 13 residues. Germline CDR1 SGHNT, CDR2 YYREEE (reference sequence). Here the CDR3 reads CASSLDRNYGYTF. The CDR3 coding sequence is TGTGCCAGCAGCTTGGACAGAAACTATGGCTACACCTTC. Using reference TRBV5-4 and TRBJ1-2 for the parts outside the CDR3, the full variable domain is ETGVTQSPTHLIKTRGQQVTLRCSSQSGHNTVSWYQQALGQGPQFIFQYYREEENGRGNFPPRFSGLQFPNYSSELNVNALELDDSALYLCASSLDRNYGYTFGSGTRLTVV.

This clone was seen only once. This rearrangement joins TRBV5-6 to TRBJ1-1; no reliable D call. Germline assignment: CDR1 SGHDT and CDR2 YYEEEE. The CDR3 sequence is 14 residues long. V was cut by 5 bases and J by 1 base, with 12 bases left in between. DNA of the CDR3: TGTGCCAGCAGACGGCGGCAGGAGAACACTGAAGCTTTCTTT. Translated: CASRRRQENTEAFF.

V usage is TRBV5-4 and J usage is TRBJ2-3; TRBD2 matches 7 bases. Germline loops: CDR1 SGHNT, CDR2 YYREEE (reference sequence). V lost 2 bases, J lost 5 bases, and 8 bases stayed unmatched. This CDR3 has 15 residues. The CDR3 here is CASSFSGPLKDTQYF. CDR3 DNA sequence: TGTGCCAGCAGCTTTAGCGGGCCCTTGAAAGATACGCAGTATTTT.

The chain joins TRBV5-1 to TRBJ2-6; either TRBD1 or TRBD2 may fit D (5 bases each). V was pared by 0 bases and J by 0 bases, with 13 bases between. Germline values: CDR1 SGHRS, CDR2 YFSETQ. CDR3 length: 18 residues. As DNA, the CDR3 is TGCGCCAGCAGCTTGGGGGGACGGCAACTCTCTGGGGCCAACGTCCTGACTTTC. It is translated as CASSLGGRQLSGANVLTF.

The chain uses TRBV5-1 and TRBJ1-4; TRBD1 matches at 8 bases. With V trimmed by 0 bases and J by 8 bases, 6 bases remained unmatched. From germline, CDR1 is SGHRS and CDR2 YFSETQ. CDR3 size: 15 residues. CDR3 amino acids: CASSLDQGAQEKLFF. CDR3 in DNA: TGCGCCAGCAGCTTGGACCAGGGGGCACAAGAAAAACTGTTTTTT.

V usage is TRBV5-4 and J usage is TRBJ1-4, with 10 positions matching TRBD1. V lost 1 base and J lost 7; bases outside the gene matches: 4. Germline V gene sequence: CDR1 SGHNT, CDR2 YYREEE (reference sequence). The CDR3 contains 15 residues. CDR3 nucleotides: TGTGCCAGCAGCTTGAGGACAGGGGGAATTGAAAAACTGTTTTTT. This codes for CASSLRTGGIEKLFF.

Only a few counts were recorded for this clone. At one end the junction does not follow the germline gene, possibly because of a read error. The CDR3 reads CASSLAAFEKLFF. As DNA, the CDR3 is TGTGCCAGCAGCCTAGCTGCCTTTGAAAAACTGTTTTTT. This chain connects TRBV7-2 to TRBJ1-4; D not certain. Germline V gene lookup returns CDR1 SGHTA and CDR2 FQGNSA. The CDR3 is made up of 13 amino acids.

The chain has TRBV2 and TRBJ2-3, with 11 nucleotides matching TRBD2. From germline, CDR1 is SNHLY and CDR2 FYNNEI. V lost 6 bases to trimming and J lost 2 bases; unmatched junction nucleotides: 7. This CDR3 contains 16 residues. The CDR3 sequence: CASRAGTSGHTDTQYF. The DNA of the CDR3 is TGTGCCAGCAGGGCCGGGACTAGCGGACACACAGATACGCAGTATTTT.

The V gene is TRBV2, the J gene TRBJ2-1; 11 bases fit TRBD2. Germline V gene sequence: CDR1 SNHLY, CDR2 FYNNEI. The CDR3 length is 17 residues. J gave up 3 bases and V 6 bases, and 10 bases lay outside the gene matches. The CDR3 nucleotides read TGTGCCAGCAGCGAACTGACGGGACTAGCGGTCTACAATGAGCAGTTCTTC. This codes for CASSELTGLAVYNEQFF.

This clone was found once. The J gene is TRBJ1-1, the V gene TRBV20-1; tentative D call: TRBD1 (5 bases). The V end was cut by 3 bases, the J end by 8 bases, with 10 bases between. The germline V gene encodes CDR1 DFQATT and CDR2 SNEGSKA (reference sequence). The length of the CDR3 is 11 residues. CDR3 coding DNA: TGCAGTGCTAGGGAGTCAGGGGAAGCTTTCTTT. Its protein is CSARESGEAFF.

The chain carries TRBV15 and TRBJ2-1; TRBD2 agrees at 10 bases. V lost 0 bases and J lost 14; bases outside the gene matches: 13. The CDR3 sequence is 16 residues long. The germline V gene encodes CDR1 LNHNV and CDR2 YYDKDF (reference sequence). CDR3: CATSRDRGSSGGRKFF. The DNA of the CDR3 is TGTGCCACCAGCAGAGATAGGGGCTCTAGCGGGGGAAGAAAGTTCTTC.

This clone turned up a few times. V is TRBV6-1 and J is TRBJ2-5; 9 bases agree with TRBD1. Germline trimming cut 10 bases from V and 5 bases from J; bases unmatched to any gene: 8. The CDR3 sequence is 13 residues long. Germline V CDR1 and CDR2: MNHNS, SASEGT. Written as DNA, the CDR3 is TGTGCCATCCATACAGGGGGCGCGGAGACCCAGTACTTC. Translating gives CAIHTGGAETQYF.

The V call is TRBV30, the J call TRBJ2-7; the D is unclear. Trimming took 4 bases from V and 3 from J, leaving 16 bases between them. Germline-derived CDR1 and CDR2 are GTSNPN and SVGIG (reference sequence). The CDR3 consists of 14 residues. CDR3 DNA: TGTGCCTGGACCAAGGGCGGAGAGATCTACGAGCAGTACTTC. Translated, it gives CAWTKGGEIYEQYF. Together with reference TRBV30 and TRBJ2-7, the CDR3 gives the full variable domain: SQTIHQWPATLVQPVGSPLSLECTVEGTSNPNLYWYRQAAGRGLQLLFYSVGIGQISSEVPQNLSASRPQDRQFILSSKKLLLSDSGFYLCAWTKGGEIYEQYFGPGTRLTVT.